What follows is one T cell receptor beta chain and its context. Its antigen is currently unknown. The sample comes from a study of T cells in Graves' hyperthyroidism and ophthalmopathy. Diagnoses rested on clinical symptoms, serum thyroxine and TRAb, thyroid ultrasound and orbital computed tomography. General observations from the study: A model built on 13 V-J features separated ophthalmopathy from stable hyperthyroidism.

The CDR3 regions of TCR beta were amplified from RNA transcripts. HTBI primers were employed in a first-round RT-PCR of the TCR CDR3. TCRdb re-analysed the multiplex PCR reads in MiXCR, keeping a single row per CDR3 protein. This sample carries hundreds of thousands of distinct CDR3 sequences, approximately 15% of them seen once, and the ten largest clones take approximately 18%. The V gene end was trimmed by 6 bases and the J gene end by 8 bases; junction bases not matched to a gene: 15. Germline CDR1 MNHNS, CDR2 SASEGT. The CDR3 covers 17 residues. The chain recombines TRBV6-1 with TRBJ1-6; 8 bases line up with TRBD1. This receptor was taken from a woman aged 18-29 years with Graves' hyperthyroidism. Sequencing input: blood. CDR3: CASRGGGTGGRYSPLHF. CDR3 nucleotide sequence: TGTGCCAGCAGGGGCGGGGGGACAGGCGGTCGTTATTCACCCCTCCACTTT.